The clone carrying this T cell receptor beta chain was seen once. Germline CDR1 and CDR2: SGHAT and FQNNGV. This CDR3 comprises 14 residues. V gave up 5 bases and J gave up 0 bases, with 11 bases separating them. This sample stems from a study of blood T cell repertoires in COVID-19. Using immunoSEQ multiplex PCR, the repertoire was profiled, and TCRdb retains in-frame clones only, with some absent. The sample yields about 270,000 clones, 80% to 90% seen once. This TCR was sampled from a woman in her 70s with acute or convalescent COVID-19. This sequence joins TRBV11-2 and TRBJ2-7; D is unclear. The sample consisted of peripheral blood. The CDR3 reads CASSARIISYEQYF. CDR3 bases: TGTGCCAGCAGCGCTAGAATAATCTCCTACGAGCAGTACTTC. Full variable domain (rest looked up from reference TRBV11-2 and TRBJ2-7): EAGVAQSPRYKIIEKRQSVAFWCNPISGHATLYWYQQILGQGPKLLIQFQNNGVVDDSQLPKDRFSAERLKGVDSTLKIQPAKLEDSAVYLCASSARIISYEQYFGPGTRLTVT.